The following is a T cell receptor beta chain sequence with its context. This is likely a read error, given that the CDR3 carries no conserved phenylalanine or tryptophan at its end. TCR beta CDR3 region amplification was performed from RNA transcripts. TCR CDR3 regions were first amplified by RT-PCR with HTBI primers. TCRdb redid the calling of the multiplex PCR reads with MiXCR, one entry per CDR3 protein. The sample includes tens of thousands of distinct CDR3 sequences, approximately 46% of them seen just once. The record originates from a study of T cells in Graves' hyperthyroidism and ophthalmopathy. Specimen: blood. The receptor comes from a woman in her 30s with Graves' hyperthyroidism.

The CDR3: CASSLVGLDYEQYY. The CDR3 coding sequence is TGTGCCAGCAGTCTAGTGGGACTAGACTACGAGCAGTACTAC. This chain joins TRBV7-9 and TRBJ2-7; TRBD2 matches at 8 bases. CDR1 SEHNR and CDR2 FQNEAQ come from the germline V gene (reference sequence). V lost 6 bases, J lost 3 bases, and 7 bases stayed unmatched. This CDR3 region has 14 residues.